These 19 T cell receptor beta chains came from one sample sequenced in a study of regulatory T cells in long-lasting Graves disease. As for time point: newly diagnosed GD, antithyroid drugs for less than 3 months. PBMC-extracted RNA yielded the TCR library. In building TCR beta libraries, iRepertoire HTBI primers were used together with Arm-PCR of CDR3 regions. One entry per CDR3 protein, called by TCRdb with MiXCR from the multiplex PCR reads. Altogether roughly 430,000 distinct CDR3 sequences are present, about 16% being singletons, with the ten largest covering approximately 12%. The sample was also linked to a second study, of T cells in Graves' hyperthyroidism and ophthalmopathy.

Material: peripheral blood mononuclear cells (PBMCs), obtained at new diagnosis, from a patient treated with antithyroid drugs. Receptors originate from a woman in her twenties or thirties with Graves disease.

This clonotype has ten or more counts. The chain has TRBV5-1 and TRBJ2-1, with 7 bases matching TRBD2. Germline V gene lookup returns CDR1 SGHRS and CDR2 YFSETQ. The CDR3 extends over 15 amino acids. V lost 0 bases to trimming and J lost 7 bases; unmatched junction nucleotides: 7. For the CDR3, the DNA is TGCGCCAGCAGCTTGGATCGCGGGACTACGAATGAGCAGTTCTTC. Translating gives CASSLDRGTTNEQFF.

This clonotype came up many times. V usage is TRBV18 and J usage is TRBJ1-1; D not certain. The germline V gene encodes CDR1 KGHSH and CDR2 LQKENI. There are 12 residues in the CDR3. V was shortened by 3 bases and J by 4 bases, with 6 bases between the two germline ends. CDR3 nucleotide sequence: TGTGCCAGCTCACCGGTCCTCACTGAAGCTTTCTTT. Translating it yields CASSPVLTEAFF.

This clonotype was seen a few times. The chain has TRBV9 and TRBJ2-1; D is undetermined. The CDR3 sequence is 16 residues long. The V and J ends lost 0 bases and 9 bases respectively, with 19 bases between them. Per germline, CDR1 SGDLS and CDR2 YYNGEE. CDR3 sequence (DNA): TGTGCCAGCAGCGTAGTCGGGTTAGTCGATACCGCTGAGCAGTTCTTC. Translating gives CASSVVGLVDTAEQFF. The full variable domain, rest sourced from reference TRBV9 and TRBJ2-1, is DSGVTQTPKHLITATGQRVTLRCSPRSGDLSVYWYQQSLDQGLQFLIQYYNGEERAKGNILERFSAQQFPDLHSELNLSSLELGDSALYFCASSVVGLVDTAEQFFGPGTRLTVL.

Turning to this clonotype: A single base separates this from a much larger clone, so it may be a read error. The chain joins TRBV13 to TRBJ2-7; maybe TRBD2 (6 bases). The germline V gene has CDR1 PRHDT and CDR2 FYEKMQ (reference sequence). The CDR3 sequence is 15 residues long. CDR3 nucleotides: TGTGCCAGCAGCTTCAGAGTAGCGGCTGATTACGAGCTGTACTTC. As protein: CASSFRVAADYELYF.

Points on this clonotype: A much larger clone differs by one base, so this may be a read error. The chain carries TRBV14 and TRBJ2-7; D not certain. The germline V gene has CDR1 SGHDN and CDR2 FVKESK. V lost 0 bases and J lost 4, with 4 bases in between. The CDR3 loop spans 12 amino acids. The CDR3 here is CASSQDNYEQYF. CDR3 sequence (DNA): TGTGCCAGCAGCCAAGACAATTACGAGCAGTACTTC.

The CDR3 is CASSEPGRAGELFF. The CDR3 DNA is TGTGCCAGCAGTGAACCTGGTAGGGCCGGGGAGCTGTTTTTT. The chain uses TRBV6-1 and TRBJ2-2; no clear D. V lost 2 bases, J lost 6 bases, and 10 bases lay in between. Per germline, CDR1 MNHNS and CDR2 SASEGT. The CDR3 loop spans 14 amino acids.

Only a few counts were recorded for this clonotype. The rearrangement joins TRBV19 to TRBJ2-7; possible D gene TRBD1, 5 bases. This CDR3 has 14 residues. V was cut by 2 bases and J by 3 bases, with 11 bases left in between. The V gene's germline CDR1 is LNHDA and CDR2 SQIVND (reference sequence). This CDR3 is CASSIFHGHYEQYF. CDR3 sequence (DNA): TGTGCCAGTAGTATATTCCACGGACACTACGAGCAGTACTTC.

This clonotype was picked up a small number of times. The V call is TRBV3-1, the J call TRBJ2-1; 8 positions match TRBD2. Trimming removed 0 bases from V and 7 bases from J; junction bases left unmatched: 14. CDR3 length equals 18 residues. Germline V gene data show CDR1 as LGHDT and CDR2 as YNNKEL (reference sequence). The CDR3: CASSQELAWTSLGNEQFF. CDR3 DNA: TGTGCCAGCAGCCAAGAGCTTGCCTGGACTAGCCTTGGGAATGAGCAGTTCTTC.

In this sample, this clonotype turned up a few times. J is TRBJ1-5 and V is TRBV7-2, with D maybe TRBD1 (5 bases). V lost 1 base, J lost 2 bases, and 12 bases lay in between. The CDR3 has 16 amino acids. Germline V gene data show CDR1 as SGHTA and CDR2 as FQGNSA. The CDR3 spells CASSLVQGMGNQPQHF. DNA for the CDR3: TGTGCCAGCAGCTTAGTCCAGGGAATGGGCAATCAGCCCCAGCATTTT.

The rearrangement joins TRBV15 to TRBJ1-3; D gene ambiguous. Germline assignment: CDR1 LNHNV and CDR2 YYDKDF (reference sequence). CDR3 length equals 15 residues. Trimming removed 0 bases at V and 0 bases at J, with 6 bases between. DNA of the CDR3: TGTGCCACCAGCAGAGACCCCAGCTCTGGAAACACCATATATTTT. Encoded protein: CATSRDPSSGNTIYF.

This clonotype was found many times. The J gene is TRBJ2-7, the V gene TRBV10-3, with D tentatively TRBD2 (6 bases). The CDR3 is 12 amino acids. V shed 11 bases and J shed 3 bases, with 14 bases lying between them. Germline V gene data show CDR1 as ENHRY and CDR2 as SYGVKD. The CDR3 is CALRPGDYEQYF. Here the CDR3 DNA reads TGTGCCCTCCGGCCGGGGGACTACGAGCAGTACTTC.

There are a few counts of this clonotype. V is TRBV7-9 and J is TRBJ2-7; possibly TRBD2 for D (5 bases). Trimming took off 4 bases at V and 6 bases at J, with 19 bases between the two ends. The CDR3 has 15 amino acids. Germline V lookup: CDR1 SEHNR, CDR2 FQNEAQ (reference sequence). In DNA, the CDR3 is TGTGCCAGCAGCTCTCCGGAGGCTCCTGCCGGCGAGCAGTACTTC. Protein sequence: CASSSPEAPAGEQYF.

The J gene is TRBJ2-7, the V gene TRBV7-3; 14 bases line up with TRBD2. The CDR3 covers 15 residues. Germline-derived CDR1 and CDR2 are SGHTA and FQGTGA. With 5 bases clipped from V and 3 bases from J, the junction kept 3 bases outside the gene matches. This CDR3 is CASSQGLAGDYEQYF. The CDR3 DNA is TGTGCCAGCAGCCAGGGACTAGCGGGAGACTACGAGCAGTACTTC.

The table lists this clonotype with many counts. This rearrangement joins TRBV7-8 to TRBJ2-1; TRBD1 is a possible D gene (6 bases). The ends were cut back, 2 bases at V and 10 bases at J, with 12 bases in the middle. This CDR3 is built from 13 residues. Germline CDR1 reads SGHVS; CDR2 reads FQNEAQ. In DNA form, the CDR3 reads TGTGCCAGCAGCTTAACAGGGACCGGAGAGCAGTTCTTC. It codes for CASSLTGTGEQFF. The full variable domain, rest sourced from reference TRBV7-8 and TRBJ2-1, is GAGVSQSPRYKVAKRGQDVALRCDPISGHVSLFWYQQALGQGPEFLTYFQNEAQLDKSGLPSDRFFAERPEGSVSTLKIQRTQQEDSAVYLCASSLTGTGEQFFGPGTRLTVL.

This clonotype appeared many times. The chain combines TRBV28 with TRBJ2-6; 8 bases are a match to TRBD1. The CDR3 is made up of 16 amino acids. The junction had 6 bases not matched to a gene; V was cut back by 5 bases and J by 3 bases. Germline V lookup: CDR1 MDHEN, CDR2 SYDVKM. The DNA of the CDR3 is TGTGCCAGCAGTCGACAGGGGAACCTTGGGGCCAACGTCCTGACTTTC. This codes for CASSRQGNLGANVLTF.

This clonotype was recorded at least ten times. V usage is TRBV28 and J usage is TRBJ2-1; no firm D call. The CDR3 extends over 16 amino acids. CDR1 MDHEN and CDR2 SYDVKM come from the germline V gene. V lost 1 base, J lost 2 bases, and 12 bases lay in between. CDR3 coding DNA: TGTGCCAGCAGTTTATCTCCAGGAGTTCCCTACAATGAGCAGTTCTTC. The encoded protein is CASSLSPGVPYNEQFF.

This clonotype was seen a handful of times. This sequence joins TRBV10-2 and TRBJ2-1; 11 bases are shared with TRBD2. The V segment lost 2 bases and the J segment 1 base; nucleotides outside the gene matches: 7. The CDR3 has 18 residues. CDR1 and CDR2 from the germline V gene are WSHSY and SAAADI. The CDR3 loop is CASSEAPLAGGSYNEQFF. In nucleotides, the CDR3 is TGCGCCAGCAGTGAGGCTCCCCTAGCGGGAGGATCCTACAATGAGCAGTTCTTC.

At least ten counts were recorded for this clonotype. The rearrangement joins TRBV6-5 to TRBJ2-3; a weak D match, TRBD1 (6 bases). Trimming cost V 2 bases and J 3 bases, with 18 bases left between them. Germline V lookup: CDR1 MNHEY, CDR2 SVGAGI. This CDR3 spans 17 amino acids. The CDR3 here is CASSYARGSVGTDTQYF. Written as DNA, the CDR3 is TGTGCCAGCAGTTACGCCAGGGGCTCCGTCGGGACAGATACGCAGTATTTT.

This clonotype occurred many times. J is TRBJ1-1 and V is TRBV10-3; maybe TRBD1 (5 bases). Between the trimmed V and J ends, which lost 0 bases and 4 bases, there was a span of 9 bases. Germline lookup yields CDR1 ENHRY and CDR2 SYGVKD. This CDR3 is built from 14 residues. The CDR3 here is CAISESGTVTEAFF. CDR3 coding DNA: TGTGCCATCAGTGAGTCCGGGACGGTCACTGAAGCTTTCTTT.